The TCR beta chain described here comes from a study of T-cell memory formation after mild COVID-19. Study-wide background: Among the donors, TCR clusters were largely specific to each donor.

As to this clonotype: Its antigen is not known.

V was pared by 3 bases and J by 2 bases, with 3 bases between. The CDR3 covers 12 residues. Study results and caveats: Second-wave clones with a day 37 peak had unconfirmed SARS-CoV-2 specificity. Mostly located in CM and EM were contracting CD4+ clones, with contracting CD8+ clones located in EMRA.

Constant-segment-primed 5'RACE gave TCR alpha and TCR beta cDNA libraries with sample barcodes and UMIs. TCRdb called the 5' RACE reads again in MiXCR, with one record for every CDR3 protein. The table records some 310,000 distinct CDR3 sequences, 20% to 25% of them present only once. The clonotype originates from a man aged 18 to 35 who had mild COVID-19 (a few samples of this study predate the infection). Cell type and time point are not known. This chain uses TRBV23-1 with TRBJ2-3; D unclear. TRBV23-1 is labeled an ORF, and its function is uncertain. What was sequenced was PBMCs or a T cell subset sorted from them (not recorded which). The CDR3 loop is CASSHNTDTQYF. CDR3 bases: TGCGCCAGCAGTCATAACACAGATACGCAGTATTTT.